The 21 T cell receptor beta chains given below trace back to one sample, sequenced in a study of human T cells and chemical hapten exposure. TCRdb analysed the RACE reads with MiXCR anew, one entry per CDR3 protein. The repertoire holds tens of thousands of distinct CDR3 sequences, with 9.5% as singletons. Time point specified: patch test 3, about 24 weeks after DPC sensitization. The treatment denotes: therapeutic diphenylcyclopropenone sensitization with weekly scalp DPC. The study extracted total RNA from unfractionated whole blood. Source: whole blood, taken in connection with sensitization to the hapten diphenylcyclopropenone (DPC). Receptors were obtained from a man aged 45-65 years with alopecia areata. Some clones in this sample may be carry-over from other donors' samples.

This clonotype was observed many times. The chain combines TRBV28 with TRBJ2-1, with D possibly matching TRBD2 (6 bases). Germline V gives CDR1 MDHEN, CDR2 SYDVKM. The CDR3 contains 13 residues. Trimming removed 6 bases from V and 6 bases from J, with 12 bases in between. The CDR3 region is CASSLRLVNEQFF. The CDR3 nucleotides are TGTGCCAGCAGCCTCCGACTAGTCAATGAGCAGTTCTTC.

In its sample, this clonotype was seen many times. As DNA, the CDR3 is TGTGCCAGCAGTGCGATGAACACTGAAGCTTTCTTT. Amino acid sequence: CASSAMNTEAFF. V and J are TRBV28 and TRBJ1-1, with D unresolved. Germline CDR1 is MDHEN and CDR2 is SYDVKM. Trimming cost V 5 bases and J 0 bases, with 4 bases left between them. The CDR3 runs to 12 residues.

For this clonotype: A much larger clone lies one base from this, so it may be a read error. Since the CDR3 does not end with the conserved phenylalanine or tryptophan, this likely comes from a read error. The rearrangement joins TRBV12-3 or TRBV12-4 to TRBJ1-4; D is possibly TRBD1 (6 bases). The V end lost 6 bases, the J end lost 8 bases, and 16 bases lay between the germline ends. CDR3 length: 14 residues. CDR3 sequence (DNA): TGTGCCAGCAGGTCACAAGGGGGAGGGGAAAAACTGTTTTCT. Amino acids: CASRSQGGGEKLFS.

The chain combines TRBV11-2 with TRBJ2-1; D is possibly TRBD1 (7 bases). The CDR3 is made up of 14 amino acids. V was clipped by 5 bases and J by 6 bases, with 14 bases between them. Germline values: CDR1 SGHAT, CDR2 FQNNGV. CDR3: CASSRGNRGNEQFF. The CDR3 nucleotides read TGTGCCAGCAGCCGCGGGAACAGGGGCAATGAGCAGTTCTTC.

This clonotype was seen at least ten times. The V and J genes are TRBV10-2 and TRBJ2-5, with D perhaps TRBD1 or TRBD2 (5 bases each). This CDR3 spans 13 amino acids. Per germline, CDR1 WSHSY and CDR2 SAAADI. Trimming left V 4 bases short and J 5 bases short, with 11 bases between. The CDR3 is CASSGGKGETQYF. The CDR3 DNA reads as TGCGCCAGCAGTGGGGGGAAGGGGGAGACCCAGTACTTC.

The table lists this clonotype with a few counts. The chain carries TRBV6-5 and TRBJ2-5; 9 bases line up with TRBD2. Losses at the gene ends were 2 bases for V and 7 bases for J; bases not matched to a gene: 8. Per germline, CDR1 MNHEY and CDR2 SVGAGI. The CDR3 totals 15 residues. DNA for the CDR3: TGTGCCAGCAGTTACGGGGAAGGGACTAGCTCGACCCAGTACTTC. It translates to CASSYGEGTSSTQYF.

At least ten counts were recorded for this clonotype. This chain links TRBV6-2 or TRBV6-3 with TRBJ2-1; 11 bases match TRBD2. Germline assignment: CDR1 MNHEY and CDR2 SVGEGT. This CDR3 region has 14 residues. The V gene end was trimmed by 9 bases and the J gene end by 6 bases; junction bases not matched to a gene: 7. CDR3 sequence reads: CASYSTSGVNEQFF. The CDR3 DNA follows: TGTGCCAGTTACTCGACTAGCGGGGTCAATGAGCAGTTCTTC.

For this clonotype: One end of the junction fails to match germline, which may point to a read error. The CDR3 DNA reads TGTGCCAGCAGCTTAGTGGGGAACACCAGGGAGCTGTTTTTT. This gives the protein CASSLVGNTRELFF. The rearrangement uses TRBV7-2 and TRBJ2-2; D remains ambiguous. In germline, CDR1 is SGHTA, CDR2 FQGNSA. The CDR3 consists of 14 residues.

This clonotype was seen repeatedly, ten times or more. The chain recombines TRBV29-1 with TRBJ1-1; D gene uncertain. Trimming shortened V by 5 bases and J by 0 bases, and 10 bases separated the two germline ends. The CDR3 consists of 13 residues. Germline values: CDR1 SQVTM, CDR2 ANQGSEA. The CDR3 nucleotides read TGCAGCGTTTACAGCGTTATGAACACTGAAGCTTTCTTT. This gives the protein CSVYSVMNTEAFF.

This clonotype was recorded a few times. At one boundary the junction diverges from the germline segment, which might be a read error. This sequence joins TRBV7-7 and TRBJ2-2; TRBD2 might be the D (5 bases). Germline CDR1 reads SSHAT; CDR2 reads FNYEAQ (reference sequence). The CDR3 loop spans 16 amino acids. This chain's CDR3 is CASSLSPGSDTGELFF. In nucleotides, the CDR3 is TGTGCTAGCAGCTTATCGCCGGGGTCGGACACCGGGGAGCTGTTTTTT.

This clonotype was seen ten or more times. The chain couples TRBV20-1 to TRBJ2-2; 10 bases agree with TRBD1. Germline assignment: CDR1 DFQATT and CDR2 SNEGSKA (reference sequence). CDR3 size: 15 residues. J lost 2 bases, V lost 3 bases, and 3 bases had no gene match. The CDR3 loop is CSARGQGSNTGELFF. The DNA of the CDR3 is TGCAGTGCTAGGGGACAGGGGTCTAACACCGGGGAGCTGTTTTTT.

This clonotype was counted a few times. The chain joins TRBV27 to TRBJ2-7; D not certain. The V gene's germline CDR1 is MNHEY and CDR2 SMNVEV (reference sequence). Trimming cost V 10 bases and J 3 bases, with 4 bases left between them. The CDR3 has 9 residues. The CDR3 loop is CATYYEQYF. DNA of the CDR3: TGTGCCACCTACTACGAGCAGTACTTC.

In its sample, this clonotype was seen many times. Here the CDR3 DNA reads TGCAGTGCCCGCACCCCCGGGGCTAGCGGATTGTACAATGAGCAGTTCTTC. As protein: CSARTPGASGLYNEQFF. V is TRBV20-1 and J is TRBJ2-1, with 7 bases identical to TRBD2. Germline CDR1 and CDR2: DFQATT and SNEGSKA (reference sequence). Germline trimming cut 6 bases from V and 4 bases from J; bases unmatched to any gene: 18. The CDR3 loop spans 17 amino acids.

Many counts were recorded for this clonotype. This chain links TRBV29-1 with TRBJ2-3; 8 nucleotides match TRBD2. Germline values: CDR1 SQVTM, CDR2 ANQGSEA. Trimming removed 5 bases from V and 0 bases from J; junction bases left unmatched: 7. The CDR3 is 15 residues long. The CDR3 is CSVPTSGVSTDTQYF. CDR3 in DNA: TGCAGCGTTCCTACTAGCGGAGTTAGCACAGATACGCAGTATTTT.

This clonotype was seen at least ten times. This sequence joins TRBV6-5 and TRBJ2-5; D is perhaps TRBD2 (5 bases). CDR3 size: 14 residues. Germline values: CDR1 MNHEY, CDR2 SVGAGI. With 0 bases removed from V and 4 bases from J, the gap between germline ends came to 9 bases. CDR3 coding DNA: TGTGCCAGCAGTTACTCTTCTGGAGGAGAGACCCAGTACTTC. Translated, it gives CASSYSSGGETQYF.

There are many counts of this clonotype. V gene TRBV12-3 or TRBV12-4 combines with J gene TRBJ2-7, with 14 bases identical to TRBD2. This CDR3 is 17 amino acids long. The V gene end was trimmed by 4 bases and the J gene end by 2 bases; junction bases not matched to a gene: 7. The CDR3 region is CASSSPGLAGVAYEQYF. The DNA for the CDR3 is TGTGCCAGCAGTTCACCGGGACTAGCGGGAGTGGCCTACGAGCAGTACTTC.

This clonotype showed up many times. The rearrangement joins TRBV3-1 to TRBJ1-6; tentative D call: TRBD1 (5 bases). Germline V gene sequence: CDR1 LGHDT, CDR2 YNNKEL (reference sequence). The CDR3 covers 14 residues. Trimming removed 0 bases from V and 14 bases from J, with 14 bases in between. The CDR3: CASSQDRGMAALHF. The CDR3, as DNA: TGTGCCAGCAGCCAAGATCGGGGCATGGCTGCCCTCCACTTT.

The gene calls are TRBV6-1 and TRBJ2-5, with D perhaps given as TRBD1 or TRBD2 (5 bases each). The CDR3 contains 14 residues. The V end was cut by 11 bases, the J end by 7 bases, with 23 bases between. Germline lookup yields CDR1 MNHNS and CDR2 SASEGT. DNA for the CDR3: TGTGCCGCTCGATCGGGACGCCTAGGAGGGACCCAGTACTTC. It translates to CAARSGRLGGTQYF.

This clonotype was found many times. V gene TRBV28 combines with J gene TRBJ2-3; D ambiguous. The CDR3 contains 13 residues. Germline V gives CDR1 MDHEN, CDR2 SYDVKM. V lost 3 bases and J 0 bases, leaving 4 bases between the germline ends. In DNA form, the CDR3 reads TGTGCCAGCAGTTTGCGCAGCACAGATACGCAGTATTTT. As protein: CASSLRSTDTQYF. The variable domain in full, with the rest retrieved from reference TRBV28 and TRBJ2-3, is DVKVTQSSRYLVKRTGEKVFLECVQDMDHENMFWYRQDPGLGLRLIYFSYDVKMKEKGDIPEGYSVSREKKERFSLILESASTNQTSMYLCASSLRSTDTQYFGPGTRLTVL.

This clonotype has ten or more counts. The chain employs TRBV3-1 and TRBJ1-6; D is unresolved. The CDR3 covers 14 residues. Germline V gene sequence: CDR1 LGHDT, CDR2 YNNKEL (reference sequence). Trimming shortened V by 0 bases and J by 7 bases, and 7 bases separated the two germline ends. The CDR3 loop reads CASSQENLNSPLHF. CDR3 nucleotide sequence: TGTGCCAGCAGCCAAGAAAACTTAAATTCACCCCTCCACTTT. Supplemented by reference TRBV3-1 and TRBJ1-6, the full variable domain reads DTAVSQTPKYLVTQMGNDKSIKCEQNLGHDTMYWYKQDSKKFLKIMFSYNNKELIINETVPNRFSPKSPDKAHLNLHINSLELGDSAVYFCASSQENLNSPLHFGNGTRLTVT.

This clonotype was picked up many times. V is TRBV12-3 or TRBV12-4 and J is TRBJ2-2, with 7 nucleotides matching TRBD1. The CDR3 loop spans 15 amino acids. The J segment lost 4 bases and the V segment lost 3 bases, leaving 5 bases of the junction unmatched. CDR3 sequence: CASSFRQGGTGELFF. The DNA of the CDR3 is TGTGCCAGCAGTTTTCGACAGGGTGGCACCGGGGAGCTGTTTTTT.